This record concerns one T cell receptor (beta chain) sequence. What it binds is unknown. This record belongs to a study of memory CD4+ T cells and cytomegalovirus serostatus. Study-wide results and caveats: A US-trained random forest predicted CMV serostatus with median AUC roughly 0.91. Suggested: most of the CMV-linked TCR signature lies in CD4+ memory cells.

Single viable CD3+CD4+CD8-CD45RO+ cells were sorted as the memory CD4+ T cells. After thawing, CD4+ T cells were positively selected. Study processing details: After removing out-of-frame reads, around 2,000,000 distinct TCRbeta sequences remained. Here immunoSEQ multiplex PCR was the method, and the copy in TCRdb shows in-frame clones only, minus some. For V, J and clone size, that table is used; D and trimming come from the DNA. Found here are approximately 61,000 clones, roughly four fifths of them singletons; the top ten hold about 0.95%. CDR1 is MDHEN and CDR2 is SYDVKM in the germline V gene. The V gene lost 3 bases and the J gene lost 0 bases, with 9 bases spanning the gap. CDR3 length: 14 residues.

Sequencing was performed on memory CD4+ T cells from blood. The rearrangement uses TRBV28 and TRBJ2-7; no clear D gene. This receptor was identified in an adult in good health and CMV-seronegative. The DNA of the CDR3 is TGTGCCAGCAGTTTCCCGGACGTCTCCTACGAGCAGTACTTC. Amino acid sequence: CASSFPDVSYEQYF. The full variable domain, with the rest looked up from reference TRBV28 and TRBJ2-7, is DVKVTQSSRYLVKRTGEKVFLECVQDMDHENMFWYRQDPGLGLRLIYFSYDVKMKEKGDIPEGYSVSREKKERFSLILESASTNQTSMYLCASSFPDVSYEQYFGPGTRLTVT.